This T cell receptor beta chain was captured by sequencing in a study of T cells after yellow fever vaccination (dated 2019 in TCRdb). The study in broad terms: Libraries from fractions with low cell numbers were prepared with the SMART-Seq v4 Ultra Low Input RNA kit. Bulk TCR alpha and beta repertoires were sequenced longitudinally to track T-cell clones before and after primary and booster YFV17D yellow fever vaccination. Blood was drawn at multiple timepoints before and after primary and secondary immunization, with bulk PBMC replicates and cell subsets isolated. The cohort comprised two healthy male donors, one aged 18 to 30 and one aged 30 to 40 years.

TCR cDNA was synthesized by 5'RACE template switching, through which a universal primer site and unique molecular identifiers were introduced. Priming of cDNA synthesis was performed from both the TCR alpha and TCR beta constant segments. Library amplification involved two PCR steps, and the second step added sample barcodes and sequencing adapters. Sequencing of libraries was performed on Illumina HiSeq 2500 (2x100 bp) or NovaSeq (2x150 bp). The original pipeline was this. Reads were demultiplexed and collapsed into UMI consensus sequences with MIGEC, and V(D)J alignment was performed with MiXCR. Vaccine-responding clonotypes were identified with edgeR using replicate PBMC samples, with FDR below 0.01 and a log2 fold change above 5 up to day 15 being required. CD4 or CD8 identity was assigned to each bulk clonotype according to whether the clonotype was present at higher abundance in the sequenced CD4 repertoire or the sequenced CD8 repertoire. Through fastp at Q25 and MiXCR, TCRdb rebuilt clones from the public reads, retaining in-frame beta chains. CDR3 protein sequences are deduplicated, and each keeps its most common genes and DNA. TCRdb's processing, not the authors' own work, is the source of the V and J calls. This sample holds roughly 150,000 distinct CDR3 sequences; 6.5% to 8.5% were observed only once. The ten most abundant clones make up approximately 0.78% of the sample.

In the paper's terms, the treatment or condition label means: live attenuated yellow fever vaccine strain. A standard Ficoll-Paque protocol was used to isolate PBMCs from peripheral blood. Dynabeads CD4 and CD8 positive selection kits were used to isolate the CD4 and CD8 T-cell fractions. TriZol was used to extract RNA from bulk PBMCs, from CD4 and CD8 fractions, and from dextramer-positive and dextramer-negative fractions. The cysteine opens and the phenylalanine closes a CDR3 of 11 amino acids. Only CDR3 DNA remains: 33 bases, in frame from the first base. The trim is 5 bases for V and 6 bases for J, with a gap of 5 bases between the germline ends. Via the germline V gene, CDR1 is KGHSH and CDR2 LQKENI. This clonotype has ten or more counts. Its antigen target is currently unknown. Nothing much larger sits one base from this clone, and base qualities are not available. The research as a whole found: Computational filtering was required because FACS-sorted repertoires could contain abundant contaminating clonotypes from the bulk population. Because only two donors were included in the study, the extent to which the findings can be generalized is limited. A small share of clonotypes was detected in both CD4 and CD8 compartments, with the overlap likely arising from convergent recombination. The secondary T-cell response was found to be weaker but faster than the primary response, with a peak reached on day 5 rather than on day 15. After the booster, most of the clones that had expanded following primary vaccination were detected again (96% of CD4 and roughly 88% of CD8), which suggests that memory was broadly maintained.

This TCR derives from a man aged 25 to 40 who received the YFV17D yellow fever vaccine. The chain couples TRBV18 to TRBJ2-1, with the identity of the D gene unclear. The sequences come from CD4+ T cells sorted from PBMCs, collected 5 days after the yellow fever booster vaccination. The CDR3 loop reads CASSTINEQFF. The nucleotide sequence is TGTGCCAGCTCAACCATCAATGAGCAGTTCTTC.